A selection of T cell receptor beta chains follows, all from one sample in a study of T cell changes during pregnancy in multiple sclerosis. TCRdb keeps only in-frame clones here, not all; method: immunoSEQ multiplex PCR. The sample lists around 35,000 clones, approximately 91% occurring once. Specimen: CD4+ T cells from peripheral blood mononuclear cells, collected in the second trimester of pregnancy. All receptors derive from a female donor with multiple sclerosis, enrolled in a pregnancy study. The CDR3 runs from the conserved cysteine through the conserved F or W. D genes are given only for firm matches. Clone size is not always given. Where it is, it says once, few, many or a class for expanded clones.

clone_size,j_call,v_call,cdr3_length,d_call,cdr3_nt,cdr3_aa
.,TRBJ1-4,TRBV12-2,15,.,TGTGCAAGTCGCTTAGAAGGGGGAATTGAGGAAAAACTGTTTTTT,CASRLEGGIEEKLFF
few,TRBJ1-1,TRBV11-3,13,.,TGTGCCAGCAGCGCTAGGTGGGACACTGAAGCTTTCTTT,CASSARWDTEAFF
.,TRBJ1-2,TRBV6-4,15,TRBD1,TGTGCCAGCAGTGGCCTATCTCAGGGGGTCTATGGCTACACCTTC,CASSGLSQGVYGYTF
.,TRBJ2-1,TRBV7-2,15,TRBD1,TGTGCCAGCAGCCCCGGACAGGGGGCGCACAATGAGCAGTTCTTC,CASSPGQGAHNEQFF
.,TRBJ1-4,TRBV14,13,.,TGTGCCAGCAGCCCCCGAGGGCCTGAAAAACTGTTTTTT,CASSPRGPEKLFF
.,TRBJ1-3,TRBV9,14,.,TGTGCCAGCAGCCCTTCTAACTCTGGAAACACCATATATTTT,CASSPSNSGNTIYF
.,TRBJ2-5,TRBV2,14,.,TGTGCCAGCAGTGAAGGGACTCTCCAAGAGACCCAGTACTTC,CASSEGTLQETQYF
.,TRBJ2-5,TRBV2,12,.,TGTGCCAGCAGTGGGCAGGCCGACGGGGAGTACTTC,CASSGQADGEYF
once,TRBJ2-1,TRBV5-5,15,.,TGTGCCAGCAGCTTGCAACTTAGCTCCTACAATGAGCAGTTCTTC,CASSLQLSSYNEQFF
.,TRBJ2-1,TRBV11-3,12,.,TGTGCCAGCAGCTTATCTAGGGGTGAGCAGTTCTTC,CASSLSRGEQFF
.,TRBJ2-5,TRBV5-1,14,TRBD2,TGCGCCAGCAGAAAAGCGGGGGAGCAAGAGACCCAGTACTTC,CASRKAGEQETQYF
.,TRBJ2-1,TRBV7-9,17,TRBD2,TGTGCCAGCAGTCCAAAACTAGACCTAGCGGAAAACAATGAGCAGTTCTTC,CASSPKLDLAENNEQFF
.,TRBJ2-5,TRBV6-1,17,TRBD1,TGTGCCAGCAGTGAAGTCCTGACAGGGGAGTCAGCAGAGACCCAGTACTTC,CASSEVLTGESAETQYF
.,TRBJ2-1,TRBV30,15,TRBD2,TGTGCCTGGAGCGTATTAGCGGGAGGGCCTAATCGGCAGTTCTTC,CAWSVLAGGPNRQFF
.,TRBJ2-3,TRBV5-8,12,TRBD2,TGTGCCAGCAGCTTGCCGGGAGGAACGCAGTATTTT,CASSLPGGTQYF
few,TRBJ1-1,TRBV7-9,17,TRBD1,TGTGCCAGCAGCCCTACATATTCGACAGGGGGTGACACTGAAGCTTTCTTT,CASSPTYSTGGDTEAFF
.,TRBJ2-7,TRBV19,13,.,TGTGCCAGTAGTCCTTTCGGGGGCTACGAGCAGTACTTC,CASSPFGGYEQYF
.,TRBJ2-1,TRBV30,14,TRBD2,TGTGCCTGGACCGGTAGCGGGAGGAAGTTTGAGCAGTTCTTC,CAWTGSGRKFEQFF
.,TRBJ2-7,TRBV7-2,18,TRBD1,TGTGCCAGCAGCTTAGTTTCGTGGCCGGGACAGGGGGCATACGAGCAGTACTTC,CASSLVSWPGQGAYEQYF
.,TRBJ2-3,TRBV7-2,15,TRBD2,TGTGCCAGCAGCCCGGGGGGGCGTTCGACAGATACGCAGTATTTT,CASSPGGRSTDTQYF
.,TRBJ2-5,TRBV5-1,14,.,TGCGCCAGCAGGTTTAGCGGAGCCCAAGAGACCCAGTACTTC,CASRFSGAQETQYF
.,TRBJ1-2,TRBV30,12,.,TGTGCAAAGGATGTCGGGGACTTCGGCTACACCTTC,CAKDVGDFGYTF
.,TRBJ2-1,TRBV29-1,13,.,TGCAGCGTTTCTACCGAAAGAGCCAATGAGCAGTTCTTC,CSVSTERANEQFF
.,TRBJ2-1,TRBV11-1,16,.,TGTGCCAGCAGCTCCACGGTTCCGAGCTCCTACAATGAGCAGTTCTTC,CASSSTVPSSYNEQFF
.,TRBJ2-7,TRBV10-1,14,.,TGCGCCAGCAGTGAGGCCCCGGGAGCCTCCGAGCAGTACTTC,CASSEAPGASEQYF
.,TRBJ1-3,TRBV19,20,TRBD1,TGTGCCAGTAGAAGTCCTACTTACGCCGGGACAGCGAGCTCTGGAAACACCATATATTTT,CASRSPTYAGTASSGNTIYF
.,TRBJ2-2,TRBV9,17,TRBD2,TGTGCCAGCAGCGTAGTTTCCAGCGGGGGGGGCACCGGGGAGCTGTTTTTT,CASSVVSSGGGTGELFF
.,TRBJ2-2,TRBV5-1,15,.,TGCGCCAGCAGCTTGCAGTTATCGAACACCGGGGAGCTGTTTTTT,CASSLQLSNTGELFF
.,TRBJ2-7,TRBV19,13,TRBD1,TGTGCCAGTACCGGGACAGGCTCCTACGAGCAGTACTTC,CASTGTGSYEQYF
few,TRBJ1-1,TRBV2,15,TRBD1,TGTGCCAGCAGTGAACAGGGGGTGATGGGCACTGAAGCTTTCTTT,CASSEQGVMGTEAFF
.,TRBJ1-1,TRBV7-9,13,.,TGTGCCAGCAGCTTAGTCCAGAGGGCTGAAGCTTTCTTT,CASSLVQRAEAFF
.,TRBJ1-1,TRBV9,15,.,TGTGCCAGCAGCGACAGAGGCGGGGGGGGCACTGAAGCTTTCTTT,CASSDRGGGGTEAFF
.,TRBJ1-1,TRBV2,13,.,TGTGCCACCCAGGGAAGGCTGAACACTGAAGCTTTCTTT,CATQGRLNTEAFF
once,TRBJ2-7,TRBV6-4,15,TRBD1,TGTGCCAGCAGTGCGTTAGGACAGGACATATACGAGCAGTACTTC,CASSALGQDIYEQYF
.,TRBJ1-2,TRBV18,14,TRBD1,TGTGCCAGCTCACCGGCGCTACAGGGGGCTGGCTACACCTTC,CASSPALQGAGYTF